This T cell receptor (beta chain) was observed in a study of blood T cell repertoires in COVID-19. V lost 1 base and J lost 5, with 5 bases in between. Per the germline V gene, CDR1 is SGHVS and CDR2 is FNYEAQ. The CDR3 sequence is 12 residues long. Data came from immunoSEQ multiplex PCR; TCRdb stores just in-frame clones and leaves some out. In the table there are more than 60,000 clones, over 75% of which are singletons. This clonotype was sampled from a human donor in a cohort sampled during active COVID-19. The specimen sequenced was peripheral blood. The genes are TRBV7-6 and TRBJ2-5; D not resolved. This CDR3 reads CASSLVQETQYF. CDR3 DNA sequence: TGTGCCAGCAGCTTAGTTCAGGAGACCCAGTACTTC. Variable domain in full (rest from reference TRBV7-6 and TRBJ2-5): GAGVSQSPRYKVTKRGQDVALRCDPISGHVSLYWYRQALGQGPEFLTYFNYEAQQDKSGLPNDRFSAERPEGSISTLTIQRTEQRDSAMYRCASSLVQETQYFGPGTRLLVL.